The next 29 T cell receptor beta chains were all read from a single sample in a study of beta chain features in type 1 diabetes listed by TCRdb under 2018. Their cognate antigens are unknown. What the study reported, not specific to this receptor: In all four CD4+ subsets, TCRB CDR3 length was moderately but significantly shorter in type 1 diabetes patients.

Receptor libraries were prepared by the immunoSEQ multiplex PCR assay. The entire isolated RNA was reverse transcribed using the High Capacity cDNA Reverse Transcription Kit, and thus expressed TCRB transcripts were sequenced. This is the immuneACCESS table as TCRdb keeps it, with only in-frame sequences that have V and J called. A part of the clones is gone; compared with another copy, unresolved V genes explain less than half, and the rest is unexplained. Recorded for this sample are over 650,000 clones; more than 12% of them occurred a single time. Jointly, the top ten make up less than 0.04% of the sample. What was sequenced was naive CD4+ T cells from blood. The label giving this sample's cell subset or site can be read as: true naive CD4+ T cells. The receptors originated from a young man with type 1 diabetes.

This chain connects TRBV29-1 to TRBJ2-5; 9 nucleotides line up with TRBD1. The CDR3 contains 20 residues. With 7 bases clipped from V and 1 base from J, the junction kept 25 bases outside the gene matches. From germline, CDR1 is SQVTM and CDR2 ANQGSEA. CDR3 in DNA: TGCAGCGCCCGAGGGAAAGGACAGGGGCACCCATGGGACCTCCAAGAGACCCAGTACTTC. This translates into CSARGKGQGHPWDLQETQYF.

This chain links TRBV4-3 with TRBJ2-3, with TRBD2 matching 12 bases. J lost 0 bases, V lost 4 bases, and 20 bases had no gene match. The CDR3 loop spans 22 amino acids. Germline lookup yields CDR1 LGHNA and CDR2 YSLEER. The CDR3 loop is CASSPEPLVSSGGESSTDTQYF. DNA of the CDR3: TGCGCCAGCAGCCCCGAACCGTTGGTGTCTAGCGGGGGGGAATCTAGCACAGATACGCAGTATTTT.

The chain links TRBV5-4 to TRBJ2-2, with 7 bases matching TRBD2. Germline trimming cut 3 bases from V and 5 bases from J; bases unmatched to any gene: 4. This CDR3 spans 14 amino acids. Germline V lookup: CDR1 SGHNT, CDR2 YYREEE (reference sequence). The CDR3 DNA sequence: TGTGCCAGCAGCTCCGCCGGGGGGACCGGGGAGCTGTTTTTT. The encoded protein is CASSSAGGTGELFF.

This clone was recorded a few times. The chain is built from TRBV9 and TRBJ2-2; D is possibly TRBD2 (5 bases). Germline assignment: CDR1 SGDLS and CDR2 YYNGEE. V was clipped by 1 base and J by 2 bases, with 12 bases between them. CDR3 length equals 16 residues. Here the CDR3 DNA reads TGTGCCAGCAGCGTATCAGCCGGGGTAAACACCGGGGAGCTGTTTTTT. This sequence encodes CASSVSAGVNTGELFF.

The chain combines TRBV5-1 with TRBJ2-7; no definite D call. The CDR3 runs to 14 residues. Germline V gene data show CDR1 as SGHRS and CDR2 as YFSETQ. The V and J ends lost 2 bases and 2 bases respectively, with 11 bases between them. CDR3 in amino acids: CASSFQPFTYEQYF. CDR3 in DNA: TGCGCCAGCAGCTTCCAGCCTTTCACCTACGAGCAGTACTTC.

The chain joins TRBV4-3 to TRBJ2-7; D not certain. The V end lost 3 bases, the J end lost 3 bases, and 18 bases lay between the germline ends. Germline V gene data show CDR1 as LGHNA and CDR2 as YSLEER. This CDR3 contains 16 residues. This CDR3 is CASSHFWAPGDYEQYF. In DNA form, the CDR3 reads TGCGCCAGCAGCCACTTTTGGGCGCCAGGAGACTACGAGCAGTACTTC.

V gene TRBV25-1 combines with J gene TRBJ2-1; 11 bases map to TRBD1. Germline loops: CDR1 MGHDK, CDR2 SYGVNS. The CDR3 length is 16 residues. The ends lost 2 bases at V and 3 bases at J; junction bases unmatched: 3. DNA of the CDR3: TGTGCCAGCAGTGAAGGTGGGACAGGGGGCTACAATGAGCAGTTCTTC. Residues: CASSEGGTGGYNEQFF. The whole variable domain, filled in from reference TRBV25-1 and TRBJ2-1, reads EADIYQTPRYLVIGTGKKITLECSQTMGHDKMYWYQQDPGMELHLIHYSYGVNSTEKGDLSSESTVSRIRTEHFPLTLESARPSHTSQYLCASSEGGTGGYNEQFFGPGTRLTVL.

V usage is TRBV7-2 and J usage is TRBJ2-1; D uncertain. V lost 5 bases to trimming and J lost 7 bases, with 9 bases between them. The germline V gene has CDR1 SGHTA and CDR2 FQGNSA. This CDR3 is 12 amino acids long. Here the CDR3 DNA reads TGTGCCAGCAGCCCCTCGCGGAATGAGCAGTTCTTC. Protein sequence: CASSPSRNEQFF.

This chain connects TRBV4-1 to TRBJ1-1; D might be TRBD1 (5 bases). CDR3 length equals 16 residues. V lost 0 bases to trimming and J lost 8 bases, with 19 bases between them. The germline CDR1 and CDR2 sequences are MGHRA and YSYEKL. The CDR3 region has the DNA TGCGCCAGCAGCCAAGAAAGGTTGGCGGGGGTACTCGAAGCTTTCTTT. Translation: CASSQERLAGVLEAFF.

This clone was counted a few times. This sequence joins TRBV14 and TRBJ2-5, with 8 nucleotides matching TRBD2. With 0 bases clipped from V and 5 bases from J, the junction kept 5 bases outside the gene matches. The CDR3 consists of 15 residues. Germline V lookup: CDR1 SGHDN, CDR2 FVKESK. The CDR3, as DNA: TGTGCCAGCAGCCAAGATCGGGGGGGTCCGGAGACCCAGTACTTC. Protein: CASSQDRGGPETQYF.

This clone was counted only a few times. The chain links TRBV18 to TRBJ2-3; D is unclear. This CDR3 region has 13 residues. Germline V CDR1 and CDR2: KGHSH, LQKENI. Trimming left V 6 bases short and J 0 bases short, with 7 bases between. The CDR3 DNA sequence: TGTGCCAGCTCCCGGATCAGCACAGATACGCAGTATTTT. As protein: CASSRISTDTQYF.

This clone was counted between two and nine times. The genes are TRBV6-5 and TRBJ1-2; D gene uncertain. The CDR3 has 14 amino acids. From germline, CDR1 is MNHEY and CDR2 SVGAGI. V was pared by 0 bases and J by 2 bases, with 7 bases between. CDR3 residues: CASSYSPGNYGYTF. CDR3 nucleotides: TGTGCCAGCAGTTACTCGCCTGGGAACTATGGCTACACCTTC.

This chain joins TRBV9 and TRBJ1-4, with D uncertain. The CDR3 is 14 amino acids. Germline V CDR1 and CDR2: SGDLS, YYNGEE. Trimming took 0 bases from V and 8 from J, leaving 11 bases between them. The CDR3 sequence is CASSVDGSGEKLFF. Written as DNA, the CDR3 is TGTGCCAGCAGCGTAGACGGGAGTGGGGAAAAACTGTTTTTT.

V is TRBV10-3 and J is TRBJ1-5; D is uncertain. The CDR3 runs 13 residues. Germline CDR1 reads ENHRY; CDR2 reads SYGVKD. V lost 0 bases, J lost 7 bases, and 7 bases lay in between. The CDR3 sequence is CAISESGVQPQHF. The CDR3 DNA reads TGTGCCATCAGTGAGTCCGGGGTGCAGCCCCAGCATTTT.

This clone was seen a few times. DNA of the CDR3: TGCGCCAGCAGCCGGGCGACCTCCTCCTACAATGAGCAGTTCTTC. Translated: CASSRATSSYNEQFF. This chain connects TRBV4-3 to TRBJ2-1; D is unclear. The ends were cut back, 4 bases at V and 0 bases at J, with 10 bases in the middle. CDR3 size: 15 residues. Germline CDR1 and CDR2: LGHNA and YSLEER.

The chain carries TRBV18 and TRBJ1-4; D unresolved. There are 13 residues in the CDR3. Trimming took off 0 bases at V and 13 bases at J, with 12 bases between the two ends. The germline V gene has CDR1 KGHSH and CDR2 LQKENI. The CDR3 reads CASSPPVRRGLFF. In DNA form, the CDR3 reads TGTGCCAGCTCACCACCGGTGCGAAGAGGACTGTTTTTT. Looking up the rest from reference TRBV18 and TRBJ1-4 gives the full variable domain: NAGVMQNPRHLVRRRGQEARLRCSPMKGHSHVYWYRQLPEEGLKFMVYLQKENIIDESGMPKERFSAEFPKEGPSILRIQQVVRGDSAAYFCASSPPVRRGLFFGSGTQLSVL.

This clone has just a few counts. Distinct nucleotide sequences in the sample also encode this CDR3. The chain uses TRBV5-1 and TRBJ2-7; a possible D gene is TRBD1 (6 bases). Trimming took 1 base from V and 6 from J, leaving 8 bases between them. In germline, CDR1 is SGHRS, CDR2 YFSETQ. CDR3 size: 12 residues. The CDR3 nucleotides read TGCGCCAGCAGCTTGACAGGGAGCGAGCAGTACTTC. It codes for CASSLTGSEQYF.

V usage is TRBV5-1 and J usage is TRBJ1-1, with D uncertain. The CDR3 has 14 amino acids. V was cut by 4 bases and J by 1 base, with 11 bases left in between. Per the germline V gene, CDR1 is SGHRS and CDR2 is YFSETQ. The CDR3 DNA reads as TGCGCCAGCAGCCTTTTCGACCCGAACACTGAAGCTTTCTTT. Its protein product is CASSLFDPNTEAFF.

The chain joins TRBV10-3 to TRBJ1-1; D call uncertain. The CDR3 has 12 residues. V was trimmed by 8 bases and J by 1 base, leaving 8 bases between them. Germline CDR1 is ENHRY and CDR2 is SYGVKD. The CDR3 reads CAISRENTEAFF. For the CDR3, the DNA is TGTGCCATCTCGAGGGAGAACACTGAAGCTTTCTTT.

The genes are TRBV7-2 and TRBJ1-2; no clear D gene. Between the trimmed V and J ends, which lost 5 bases and 13 bases, there was a span of 17 bases. This CDR3 is 12 amino acids long. Germline CDR1 SGHTA, CDR2 FQGNSA. The CDR3 DNA reads as TGTGCCAGCAGCCGGACCCTCGATTGTTGCACCTTC. Amino acids: CASSRTLDCCTF. The whole variable domain, remainder taken from reference TRBV7-2 and TRBJ1-2, is GAGVSQSPSNKVTEKGKDVELRCDPISGHTALYWYRQSLGQGLEFLIYFQGNSAPDKSGLPSDRFSAERTGGSVSTLTIQRTQQEDSAVYLCASSRTLDCCTFGSGTRLTVV.

The rearrangement links TRBV7-3 to TRBJ2-1; 7 positions match TRBD1. J lost 7 bases, V lost 5 bases, and 2 bases had no gene match. Germline CDR1 and CDR2: SGHTA and FQGTGA. This CDR3 contains 12 residues. The CDR3 protein is CASSPTGNEQFF. CDR3 DNA sequence: TGTGCCAGCAGCCCGACAGGGAATGAGCAGTTCTTC.

The genes are TRBV18 and TRBJ2-1; TRBD1 matches 9 bases. V lost 1 base, J lost 7 bases, and 8 bases stayed unmatched. Germline values: CDR1 KGHSH, CDR2 LQKENI. The CDR3 extends over 16 amino acids. The CDR3 nucleotides are TGTGCCAGCTCACCACAACCGGGACAGGGAGGAAATGAGCAGTTCTTC. This sequence encodes CASSPQPGQGGNEQFF.

The chain is built from TRBV5-1 and TRBJ1-5; D is uncertain. Germline-derived CDR1 and CDR2 are SGHRS and YFSETQ. The CDR3 spans 14 residues. Trimming cost V 5 bases and J 4 bases, with 13 bases left between them. CDR3 amino acids: CASSELGNNQPQHF. The CDR3 region has the DNA TGCGCCAGCAGTGAGTTGGGTAATAATCAGCCCCAGCATTTT. Variable domain in full (rest from reference TRBV5-1 and TRBJ1-5): KAGVTQTPRYLIKTRGQQVTLSCSPISGHRSVSWYQQTPGQGLQFLFEYFSETQRNKGNFPGRFSGRQFSNSRSEMNVSTLELGDSALYLCASSELGNNQPQHFGDGTRLSIL.

This clone was seen only a few times. This chain joins TRBV29-1 and TRBJ2-5, with TRBD2 matching 8 bases. V was clipped by 3 bases and J by 8 bases; unmatched bases: 5. Germline values: CDR1 SQVTM, CDR2 ANQGSEA. The CDR3 consists of 12 residues. CDR3 amino acids: CSVERSGETQYF. The CDR3 region has the DNA TGCAGCGTTGAGCGTAGCGGGGAAACCCAGTACTTC.

The chain carries TRBV6-6 and TRBJ2-1, with D possibly TRBD1 on 6 matching bases. This CDR3 spans 15 amino acids. The V gene's germline CDR1 is MNHNY and CDR2 SVGAGI (reference sequence). V lost 6 bases and J 0 bases, leaving 12 bases between the germline ends. CDR3 nucleotides: TGTGCCAGCAGCAATACAGGGCACTCCTACAATGAGCAGTTCTTC. Encoded protein: CASSNTGHSYNEQFF.

This sequence joins TRBV7-9 and TRBJ2-1, with a weak D call TRBD1 (7 bases). V lost 1 base and J lost 5, with 15 bases in between. There are 16 residues in the CDR3. In germline, CDR1 is SEHNR, CDR2 FQNEAQ (reference sequence). CDR3 sequence (DNA): TGTGCCAGCAGCTTAGGTTTGGCAGGGGGGCACAATGAGCAGTTCTTC. Protein sequence: CASSLGLAGGHNEQFF.

There are a few counts of this clone. The gene calls are TRBV9 and TRBJ2-6, with D uncertain. The CDR3 is 15 residues long. Germline V lookup: CDR1 SGDLS, CDR2 YYNGEE. The V end was cut by 4 bases, the J end by 4 bases, with 12 bases between. CDR3 bases: TGTGCCAGCAGCCTGGCCCGGACGGGGGCCAACGTCCTGACTTTC. Protein sequence: CASSLARTGANVLTF.

V gene TRBV5-1 combines with J gene TRBJ2-7; 7 positions agree with TRBD1. The germline gives CDR1 SGHRS, CDR2 YFSETQ. V shed 3 bases, J shed 4 bases, and the junction held 13 bases outside the gene matches. There are 16 residues in the CDR3. The CDR3: CASSSGLGQPGYEQYF. CDR3 nucleotides: TGCGCCAGCAGCTCAGGGTTGGGACAGCCCGGTTACGAGCAGTACTTC.

This chain links TRBV4-2 with TRBJ1-4; no firm D call. In germline, CDR1 is LGHNA, CDR2 YNFKEQ. The V and J ends lost 4 bases and 13 bases respectively, with 19 bases between them. This CDR3 spans 14 amino acids. The CDR3 reads CASSLLGEGVRLFF. Here the CDR3 DNA reads TGTGCCAGCAGCCTCCTCGGTGAGGGAGTAAGACTGTTTTTT.